The 9 T cell receptor beta chains below were found in one sample sequenced in a study of blood T cell repertoires in COVID-19. Clones were read by immunoSEQ multiplex PCR, and TCRdb kept only the in-frame ones, dropping some. This table has 70,000 to 85,000 clones, 86% appearing once. Sequenced sample: peripheral blood. These TCRs come from a woman aged 55-70 years with acute or convalescent COVID-19.

The chain couples TRBV4-2 to TRBJ1-4; 7 nucleotides align to TRBD1. The CDR3 loop spans 14 amino acids. The germline V gene encodes CDR1 LGHNA and CDR2 YNFKEQ. V lost 6 bases and J lost 5; bases outside the gene matches: 6. The CDR3 DNA reads as TGTGCCAGCAGAGAGGGGACAGAGAATGAAAAACTGTTTTTT. Amino acid sequence: CASREGTENEKLFF.

To note about this clone: Other DNA sequences in this specimen translate into the identical CDR3. The gene calls are TRBV4-3 and TRBJ2-3; weak D call: TRBD1 (5 bases). The CDR3 has 17 amino acids. V gave up 1 base and J gave up 0 bases, with 14 bases separating them. Germline CDR1 reads LGHNA; CDR2 reads YSLEER. The CDR3 DNA reads TGCGCCAGCAGCCAAGGATGGGGCAGAACTAGCACAGATACGCAGTATTTT. Translation: CASSQGWGRTSTDTQYF.

The chain carries TRBV7-2 and TRBJ2-7, with 10 bases lining up with TRBD1. Per the germline V gene, CDR1 is SGHTA and CDR2 is FQGNSA. This CDR3 contains 17 residues. The V segment lost 1 base and the J segment 5 bases; nucleotides outside the gene matches: 11. The CDR3 bases are TGTGCCAGCAGCTTAGTTGGGGGGACAGGGGTTTTGCACGAGCAGTACTTC. Translating it yields CASSLVGGTGVLHEQYF.

The rearrangement joins TRBV5-4 to TRBJ1-2; weak D call: TRBD1 (5 bases). Trimming cost V 0 bases and J 8 bases, with 14 bases left between them. Germline CDR1 SGHNT, CDR2 YYREEE (reference sequence). This CDR3 spans 14 amino acids. The CDR3 region is CASSLVAGPRGYTF. The DNA for the CDR3 is TGTGCCAGCAGCTTGGTCGCAGGGCCTAGAGGCTACACCTTC. The full variable domain, its missing parts supplied by reference TRBV5-4 and TRBJ1-2, is ETGVTQSPTHLIKTRGQQVTLRCSSQSGHNTVSWYQQALGQGPQFIFQYYREEENGRGNFPPRFSGLQFPNYSSELNVNALELDDSALYLCASSLVAGPRGYTFGSGTRLTVV.

V usage is TRBV4-1 and J usage is TRBJ2-7; 7 nucleotides align to TRBD1. Germline V gives CDR1 MGHRA, CDR2 YSYEKL. The CDR3 extends over 18 amino acids. Losses at the gene ends were 0 bases for V and 3 bases for J; bases not matched to a gene: 14. This chain's CDR3 is CASSQDSLPRTGDYEQYF. The CDR3 DNA reads as TGCGCCAGCAGCCAAGATAGCCTCCCTAGGACAGGAGACTACGAGCAGTACTTC.

Note on this clone: This CDR3 is also generated by other DNA sequences in the sample. This chain links TRBV18 with TRBJ1-1, with D possibly matching TRBD1 (5 bases). The germline V and J ends were trimmed by 1 base and 3 bases, with 6 bases remaining between them. This CDR3 is built from 13 residues. The germline CDR1 and CDR2 sequences are KGHSH and LQKENI. The CDR3 sequence is CASSPLRDTEAFF. The CDR3 DNA is TGTGCCAGCTCACCACTCAGGGACACTGAAGCTTTCTTT.

CDR3 in DNA: TGCAGCGTTGTCGGACGGGACAGTTTTAATGAAAAACTGTTTTTT. Its translation: CSVVGRDSFNEKLFF. The rearrangement joins TRBV29-1 to TRBJ1-4; TRBD1 matches at 7 bases. This CDR3 has 15 amino acids. With V trimmed by 4 bases and J by 4 bases, 9 bases remained unmatched. CDR1 and CDR2 (germline): SQVTM, ANQGSEA. The whole variable domain, remainder taken from reference TRBV29-1 and TRBJ1-4, is SAVISQKPSRDICQRGTSLTIQCQVDSQVTMMFWYRQQPGQSLTLIATANQGSEATYESGFVIDKFPISRPNLTFSTLTVSNMSPEDSSIYLCSVVGRDSFNEKLFFGSGTQLSVL.

The J gene is TRBJ2-3, the V gene TRBV3-1 (or the pseudogene TRBV3-2); 7 bases match TRBD1. The CDR3 extends over 14 amino acids. CDR1 is LGHDT and CDR2 is YNNKEL in the germline V gene (reference sequence). The V gene end was trimmed by 0 bases and the J gene end by 9 bases; junction bases not matched to a gene: 6. The CDR3 sequence is CASSQELGQQTQYF. CDR3 nucleotides: TGTGCCAGCAGCCAAGAACTGGGACAGCAAACGCAGTATTTT.

The count of this clone is one. The junction departs from the called germline gene at one end, perhaps through a read error. The J gene is TRBJ2-5, the V gene TRBV6-5; no clear D. This CDR3 comprises 13 residues. CDR1 MNHEY and CDR2 SVGAGI come from the germline V gene. CDR3 nucleotide sequence: TGTGCCAGCAGTTACTCGACTGGAGTAGACCCAAACTTC. It codes for CASSYSTGVDPNF.